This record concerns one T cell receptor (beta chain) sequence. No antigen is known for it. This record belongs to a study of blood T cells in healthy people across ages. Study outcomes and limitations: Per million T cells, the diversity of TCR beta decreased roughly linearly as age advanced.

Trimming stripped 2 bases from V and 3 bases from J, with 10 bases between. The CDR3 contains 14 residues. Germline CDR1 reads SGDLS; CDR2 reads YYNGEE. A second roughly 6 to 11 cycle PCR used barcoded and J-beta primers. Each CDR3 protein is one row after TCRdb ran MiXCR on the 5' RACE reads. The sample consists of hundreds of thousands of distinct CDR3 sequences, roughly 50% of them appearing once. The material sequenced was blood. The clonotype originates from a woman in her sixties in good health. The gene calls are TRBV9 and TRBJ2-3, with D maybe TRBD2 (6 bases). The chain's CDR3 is CASSVEAGTDTQYF. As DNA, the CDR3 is TGTGCCAGCAGCGTTGAGGCGGGAACAGATACGCAGTATTTT.